Listed below are T cell receptor beta chains from one sample, sequenced in a study of T cell changes during pregnancy in multiple sclerosis. The protocol was immunoSEQ multiplex PCR, while the TCRdb copy is restricted to in-frame clones and leaves out a portion. The sample lists more than 65,000 clones, under 90% occurring once. Sequencing was performed on peripheral blood, taken after pregnancy. The receptors stem from a female donor in good health, enrolled as a control in a pregnancy study. The CDR3 runs from the conserved cysteine through the conserved F or W. D genes are given only for firm matches. Clone size is given for some rows only: seen once, a few or many times, or a class if the clone is expanded.

NA TRBJ2-5 NA TRBV13 CASSLNQETQYF TGTGCCAGCAGTCTAAACCAAGAGACCCAGTACTTC
once TRBJ1-2 NA TRBV19 CASSGTMTANYGYTF TGTGCCAGTAGTGGGACAATGACAGCTAACTATGGCTACACCTTC
NA TRBJ2-7 TRBD1 TRBV29-1 CSAAGGLFTSYEQYF TGCAGCGCCGCAGGGGGCCTCTTTACCTCCTACGAGCAGTACTTC
once TRBJ2-7 TRBD1 TRBV5-1 CASRTGGSYEQYF TGCGCCAGCAGGACAGGGGGGTCCTACGAGCAGTACTTC
NA TRBJ2-7 NA TRBV13 CASSLGRDVGRQYF TGTGCCAGCAGCTTAGGCCGGGATGTTGGGCGGCAGTACTTC
NA TRBJ1-1 TRBD1 TRBV30 CAWTGGFTEAFF TGTGCCTGGACAGGGGGCTTCACTGAAGCTTTCTTT
NA TRBJ1-1 NA TRBV5-1 CASSLGAGMNTEAFF TGCGCCAGCAGCTTGGGGGCAGGGATGAACACTGAAGCTTTCTTT
NA TRBJ2-7 TRBD1 TRBV9 CASSVGTGTGQNLPREQYF TGTGCCAGCAGCGTAGGGACGGGGACAGGCCAGAATCTTCCCCGGGAGCAGTACTTC
NA TRBJ1-2 NA TRBV12-5 CASGLVLGGEANYGYTF TGTGCTAGTGGTTTGGTATTGGGGGGAGAAGCTAACTATGGCTACACCTTC
NA TRBJ1-6 NA TRBV30 CAWSRFRDNSPLHF TGTGCCTGGAGTCGGTTCAGGGATAATTCACCCCTCCACTTT
NA TRBJ1-5 TRBD1 TRBV11-2 CASSPGTGENQPQHF TGTGCCAGCAGCCCCGGGACAGGGGAAAATCAGCCCCAGCATTTT
NA TRBJ1-2 NA TRBV5-1 CASSFSSNYGYTF TGCGCCAGCAGCTTTTCCTCTAACTATGGCTACACCTTC
NA TRBJ2-1 NA TRBV18 CASSPIRSSYNEQFF TGTGCCAGCTCACCAATCCGGTCCTCCTACAATGAGCAGTTCTTC
NA TRBJ2-3 TRBD1 TRBV18 CASSPDRGLSTDTQYF TGTGCCAGCTCACCCGACAGGGGGCTGAGCACAGATACGCAGTATTTT
few TRBJ1-1 TRBD1 TRBV7-9 CASSLGTVMNTEAFF TGTGCCAGCAGCCTGGGGACAGTTATGAACACTGAAGCTTTCTTT
NA TRBJ1-1 TRBD1 TRBV5-1 CASSASPLRGLGTEAFF TGCGCCAGCAGCGCCTCCCCTCTCAGGGGGCTGGGAACTGAAGCTTTCTTT
NA TRBJ2-3 NA TRBV7-8 CASSMDPGGDTQYF TGTGCCAGCAGTATGGACCCCGGGGGAGATACGCAGTATTTT
once TRBJ1-1 NA TRBV15 CATSREGGPYTEAFF TGTGCCACCAGCAGGGAGGGAGGACCTTACACTGAAGCTTTCTTT
NA TRBJ1-1 NA TRBV19 CASSAPGGAFF TGTGCCAGTAGTGCGCCGGGGGGAGCTTTCTTT
NA TRBJ2-3 NA TRBV5-4 CASSLRFDTVLF TGTGCCAGCAGCTTACGTTTCGACACCGTGTTATTT
NA TRBJ2-5 NA TRBV19 CASSNQGKLTGETQYF TGTGCCAGTAGTAACCAGGGGAAGTTGACCGGAGAGACCCAGTACTTC
NA TRBJ2-2 TRBD2 TRBV2 CASSEHQAGGPSGELFF TGTGCCAGCAGTGAACATCAAGCGGGAGGGCCGAGCGGGGAGCTGTTTTTT
few TRBJ2-1 TRBD2 TRBV2 CASSGGLAGDNEQFF TGTGCCAGCAGTGGGGGACTAGCGGGAGACAATGAGCAGTTCTTC
NA TRBJ2-6 TRBD1 TRBV30 CAWATGVGANVLTF TGTGCCTGGGCAACAGGGGTCGGGGCCAACGTCCTGACTTTC
NA TRBJ2-7 TRBD1 TRBV30 CAWSVLQGSREQYF TGTGCCTGGAGTGTACTACAGGGGAGCCGCGAGCAGTACTTC
NA TRBJ1-2 NA TRBV9 CASSGGGGPGDGYTF TGTGCCAGCAGCGGGGGCGGGGGGCCCGGGGATGGCTACACCTTC
NA TRBJ1-3 NA TRBV9 CASSGSDSGNTIYF TGTGCCAGCTCGGGGTCCGACTCTGGAAACACCATATATTTT
NA TRBJ2-5 TRBD2 TRBV2 CASSPRGLAAQETQYF TGTGCCAGCAGTCCCCGGGGACTAGCGGCGCAAGAGACCCAGTACTTC
NA TRBJ2-7 TRBD2 TRBV19 CASSIVLAGGPYEQYF TGTGCCAGTAGTATAGTTTTAGCGGGAGGCCCCTACGAGCAGTACTTC
NA TRBJ2-5 NA TRBV5-1 CASSHLNRAPQETQYF TGCGCCAGCAGCCATCTCAACAGGGCCCCACAAGAGACCCAGTACTTC
NA TRBJ2-1 TRBD1 TRBV9 CASSIDRDKSYNEQFF TGTGCCAGCAGCATTGACAGGGATAAGTCCTACAATGAGCAGTTCTTC
NA TRBJ1-2 TRBD1 TRBV29-1 CSVEQTSGGQGSYGYTF TGCAGCGTTGAACAAACCAGTGGGGGACAGGGAAGCTATGGCTACACCTTC
NA TRBJ2-7 NA TRBV27 CASSPGVLYYEQYF TGTGCCAGCAGTCCGGGGGTCCTTTACTACGAGCAGTACTTC
NA TRBJ1-6 NA TRBV6-5 CASSYSRVDSPLHF TGTGCCAGCAGTTACTCGAGGGTAGATTCACCCCTCCACTTT
NA TRBJ2-3 NA TRBV11-3 CASSSTSGPTSTDTQYF TGTGCCAGCAGCTCGACCAGCGGGCCTACAAGCACAGATACGCAGTATTTT
NA TRBJ1-2 NA TRBV5-4 CASSLDFYGYTF TGTGCCAGCAGCTTGGACTTCTATGGCTACACCTTC
NA TRBJ2-1 NA TRBV10-3 CAISEQGGGYNEQFF TGTGCCATCAGTGAGCAGGGGGGAGGATACAATGAGCAGTTCTTC
NA TRBJ2-7 TRBD1 TRBV11-3 CASSPGQGLHEQYF TGTGCCAGCAGTCCTGGACAGGGATTGCACGAGCAGTACTTC
NA TRBJ2-7 NA TRBV7-2 CASSLAPDSSYEQYF TGTGCCAGCAGCTTAGCTCCCGACTCCTCCTACGAGCAGTACTTC
NA TRBJ1-2 NA TRBV6-6 CASSRSRGNDYGYTF TGTGCCAGCAGCCGAAGTAGGGGGAACGACTATGGCTACACCTTC
few TRBJ2-6 NA TRBV7-6 CASSPVPGAGANVLTF TGTGCCAGCAGCCCCGTCCCGGGGGCTGGGGCCAACGTCCTGACTTTC
NA TRBJ2-1 TRBD2 TRBV5-4 CASSFSGRAFNEQFF TGTGCCAGCAGCTTTAGCGGGAGGGCCTTCAATGAGCAGTTCTTC
NA TRBJ1-1 NA TRBV5-1 CASSLVGGDTEAFF TGCGCCAGCAGCTTGGTTGGGGGGGACACTGAAGCTTTCTTT
NA TRBJ2-3 NA TRBV7-7 CASSQSAVGTQYF TGTGCTAGCAGCCAAAGCGCCGTAGGTACGCAGTATTTT
NA TRBJ2-2 NA TRBV5-1 CASSGLGGTGELFF TGCGCCAGCAGCGGCCTCGGGGGCACCGGGGAGCTGTTTTTT
NA TRBJ2-7 NA TRBV27 CASSAAGGFVEQYF TGTGCCAGCAGTGCCGCTGGGGGCTTCGTCGAGCAGTACTTC
NA TRBJ2-5 NA TRBV4-1 CASSQDSTAFGETQYF TGCGCCAGCAGCCAAGATAGTACAGCCTTTGGAGAGACCCAGTACTTC
NA TRBJ2-2 NA TRBV5-1 CASNPRGTGELFF TGCGCCAGCAACCCAAGAGGGACCGGGGAGCTGTTTTTT
NA TRBJ2-3 NA TRBV29-1 CSVGGGGGDTQYF TGCAGCGTTGGGGGTGGGGGCGGCGATACGCAGTATTTT
once TRBJ2-2 TRBD2 TRBV7-2 CASSSGTSGRSLFF TGTGCCAGCAGCAGCGGGACTAGCGGGAGGTCGCTGTTTTTT
NA TRBJ2-7 TRBD1 TRBV27 CASRFLGTGAEQYF TGTGCCAGCAGATTTTTAGGGACAGGGGCCGAGCAGTACTTC
NA TRBJ2-2 NA TRBV14 CASSQVVGVTGELFF TGTGCCAGCAGCCAAGTGGTAGGGGTCACCGGGGAGCTGTTTTTT
NA TRBJ2-5 TRBD2 TRBV7-9 CASSLGGLAGARETQYF TGTGCCAGCAGCCTGGGAGGACTAGCGGGAGCGAGAGAGACCCAGTACTTC